The clone carrying this T cell receptor (beta chain) is a singleton in its sample. The data were obtained in a study of OX40 agonist ivuxolimab in advanced cancers. Sampling of blood occurred at baseline, cycle 4 day 1, and cycle 7 day 1. The germline gives CDR1 MNHEY, CDR2 SVGAGI. J was trimmed by 6 bases and V by 2 bases; bases with no gene match: 9. This CDR3 is built from 15 residues. Profiled with immunoSEQ multiplex PCR; TCRdb holds only in-frame clones, not every one. This sample yields roughly 6,800 clones, of which 70% to 80% are seen a single time; about a fifth belongs to the top ten. The TCR was taken from an adult with an advanced solid tumor such as melanoma, head and neck, liver or kidney cancer. The V call is TRBV6-5, the J call TRBJ2-7, with TRBD2 matching 8 bases. This material consisted of CD4+ or CD8+ T cells sorted from blood, taken in a trial of the OX40 agonist ivuxolimab. CDR3 coding DNA: TGTGCCAGCAGTTACCTCTCGGGGGGGCCGGGCGAGCAGTACTTC. Translating it yields CASSYLSGGPGEQYF.